These T cell receptor beta chains were read from a single sample in a study of persistence of HIV-infected CD4 T cells. No cognate antigen is known for these TCRs. The method was immunoSEQ multiplex PCR; TCRdb's version includes in-frame clones alone and lacks a portion of them. Altogether some 41,000 clones are present, around 80% being singletons, with the ten largest covering roughly 1.5%. Sample: CD4+ T cells sorted from PBMCs after approximately 20-hour stimulation, taken from a patient who received antiretroviral therapy. These receptors all stem from an adult man with HIV who was CMV-seropositive. CDR3s leave out the opening cysteine and the closing phenylalanine or tryptophan.

cdr3_length,v_call,cdr3_aa
13,TRBV5-1,ASSAQAGGFSEQF
15,TRBV28,ASIRTGVNSGANVLT
16,TRBV2,ASRVGLAGVLTYNEQF
13,TRBV9,ASSVGAGVKSPLH
13,TRBV6-5,ASSPRDALNTEAF
12,TRBV19,ASSRRGGNNEQF
13,TRBV28,ASNPPRATNQPQH
11,TRBV4-2,ASSAQGGSEQY
9,TRBV29-1,SARVNTEAF
13,TRBV5-1,ASNLGTGPADTQY
9,TRBV20-1,SASQSYGYT
12,TRBV7-9,ASNRGGPNYGYT
11,TRBV2,ASSPGYGNTIY
11,TRBV6-5,ASSFRQGSEAF
11,TRBV12-3/TRBV12-4,ASSTGQNTEAF
13,TRBV19,ASSPRGDWRNTIY
11,TRBV3-1/TRBV3-2,ASSQGRNYGYT
12,TRBV6-5,ASSPQGGLSPLH
9,TRBV20-1,SLLGGTEAF
12,TRBV28,ASSSPSPQGKAF
13,TRBV3-1/TRBV3-2,ASSLTSGGTDTQY
12,TRBV24-1,ATSDFYSNQPQH
14,TRBV24-1,ATSVLSGTGKNEQF
11,TRBV28,ASKAADSYEQY
11,TRBV3-1/TRBV3-2,ASSRPGNQPQH
14,TRBV10-2,ASRTPGSSYNSPLH
12,TRBV9,ASSPQGTKNIQY
12,TRBV18,ASSPDSGANVLT
12,TRBV14,ASSQDWDSGEQY
14,TRBV28,ASSLPGTGLRETQY
13,TRBV6-1,ASSEGAGNFYEQY
11,TRBV6-2/TRBV6-3,ASSGDMNTEAF
11,TRBV6-6,ASKGTGTYEQY
12,TRBV6-6,ASSSTGVYSPLH
12,TRBV2,ASKLPQGGTEAF
14,TRBV5-1,ASSPGVAGSTDTQY
13,TRBV6-5,ASSTGLGVTDTQY
14,TRBV10-3,AIRDISGQGDYGYT
10,TRBV25-1,ASSAFSGAQY
13,TRBV10-3,AISPGQGENTEAF
11,TRBV6-2/TRBV6-3,ASSYEAVRGYT
15,TRBV5-4,ASSLVGPQSRGYGYT
14,TRBV25-1,ASSLYSGGFTDTQY
13,TRBV18,ASSPPGAQGHIQY
13,TRBV19,ASSMQTSGANVLT
13,TRBV19,ASSRLDGDAKPQH
13,TRBV28,ASSLGTGTNSPLH
14,TRBV4-2,ASSPSDRVSNQPQH
11,TRBV6-5,ASSPGGGNIQY
10,TRBV18,ASSPDRDEQY
13,TRBV7-9,ASSPRGGVTDTQY
13,TRBV4-1,ASSQDPGRVGEQY
12,TRBV6-1,ASSDIENYYGYT
12,TRBV3-1/TRBV3-2,ASSQGTRAYEQY
11,TRBV9,ASSIQENTEAF
12,TRBV20-1,SASPGFLNYGYT
13,TRBV7-9,ASSPRGGGPDTQY
12,TRBV7-3,ASSLNPAGNEQF
14,TRBV5-1,ASSLFGDANTGELF
11,TRBV6-5,ASSGGATDTLY